This TCR beta chain was captured by sequencing in a study of blood T cell repertoires in COVID-19. Overall study context: The study drew acute and convalescent COVID-19 samples from the United States, Italy and Spain. PBMCs, B-cell-depleted T cells, or T cells were the source of the cDNA or gDNA that made up the material.

Under the authors' procedure: Using reference gene primer amplification, nucleated cell counts were estimated. TCRdb's table, derived via immunoSEQ multiplex PCR, lists solely in-frame clones and lacks some. That table gives V, J and clone size, and the DNA gave D and trimming. Of more than 60,000 clones detected, around 90% appear once; the ten largest clones hold 43%. The Seattle site enrolled patients during active infection and followed them longitudinally. This CDR3 comprises 14 residues. Trimming cost V 0 bases and J 5 bases, with 11 bases left between them. The V gene's germline CDR1 is SGHKS and CDR2 YYEKEE (reference sequence).

Sequences were obtained from peripheral blood. The rearrangement uses TRBV5-5 and TRBJ2-5; perhaps TRBD2 as D (6 bases). This receptor was taken from a woman in her sixties or seventies with COVID-19, enrolled during active disease. The CDR3, as DNA: TGTGCCAGCAGCTTGGATGCGGGAAGGGAGACCCAGTACTTC. Translated: CASSLDAGRETQYF.